This TCR beta chain was captured in a study of identical twins. TCRdb reanalysed the 5' RACE reads using MiXCR and keeps one entry per CDR3 protein. The sample records 460,000 or so distinct CDR3 sequences, 12% to 15% being singletons. Germline values: CDR1 MNHNS, CDR2 SASEGT. The V and J ends lost 6 bases and 5 bases, in that order; junction bases with no gene match: 13. This CDR3 has 16 amino acids. Study-level points and caveats: For zero-insertion analyses, partial confounding could come from invariant MAIT and iNKT cells. Fewer insertions marked abundant cord blood beta clonotypes; young adult naive trended weakly, memory not at all.

As regards this clonotype: Its target is unknown.

The same data also contributed to another study, on yellow fever vaccine responses in identical twins. As that study records: Twins' vaccine T cell responses reportedly seemed partly convergent and partly personalized.

This sequence originates from a woman younger than 35 in good health. Sequenced: CD4+ T cells sorted from blood. The chain joins TRBV6-1 to TRBJ2-1; 7 bases map to TRBD1. CDR3 in amino acids: CASRILQGSVNNEQFF. CDR3 DNA sequence: TGTGCCAGCAGGATCCTACAGGGGTCCGTAAACAATGAGCAGTTCTTC.